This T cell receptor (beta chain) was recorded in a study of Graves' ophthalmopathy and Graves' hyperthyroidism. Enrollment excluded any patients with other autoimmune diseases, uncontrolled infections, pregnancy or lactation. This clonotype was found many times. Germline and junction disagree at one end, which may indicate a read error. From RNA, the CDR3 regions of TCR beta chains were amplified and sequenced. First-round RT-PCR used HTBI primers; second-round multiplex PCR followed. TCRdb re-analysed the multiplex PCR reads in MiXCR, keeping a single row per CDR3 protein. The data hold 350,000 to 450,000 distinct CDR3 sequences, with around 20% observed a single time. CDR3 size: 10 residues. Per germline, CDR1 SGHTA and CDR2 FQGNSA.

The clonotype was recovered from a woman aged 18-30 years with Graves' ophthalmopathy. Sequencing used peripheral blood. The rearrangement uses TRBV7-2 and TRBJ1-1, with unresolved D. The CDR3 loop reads CASSLPEAFF. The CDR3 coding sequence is TGCGCCAGCAGCTTACCTGAAGCTTTCTTT.